The TCR beta chain under discussion was sequenced for a study of cytomegalovirus exposure and HLA in healthy donors. The study's findings and limits: Several V segments, TRBV6-2 and TRBV6-3 among them, could not be told apart and were dropped. Among TCR beta chains, those listed as cytomegalovirus-associated numbered about 160.

Germline V gives CDR1 SGHDN, CDR2 FVKESK. V trimming: 5 bases; J trimming: 1 base; junction bases outside the gene matches: 12. CDR3 length: 17 residues. About this clone itself: Antigen: not known.

The PCR used 60 Vbeta and 13 Jbeta primers. Generated by immunoSEQ multiplex PCR, the TCRdb table keeps only in-frame clones and is missing some. The table has 120,000 or so clones, around 86% seen once. The material sequenced was PBMCs. This TCR came from a woman aged 40 to 55 in good health and CMV-seronegative. The rearrangement joins TRBV14 to TRBJ2-5; the match to TRBD1 covers 8 bases. The CDR3 DNA is TGTGCCAGCAGCGAGGACAGGGCCAACGGAATCCAAGAGACCCAGTACTTC. Protein: CASSEDRANGIQETQYF. The full variable domain, in which reference TRBV14 and TRBJ2-5 provide the parts outside the CDR3, is EAGVTQFPSHSVIEKGQTVTLRCDPISGHDNLYWYRRVMGKEIKFLLHFVKESKQDESGMPNNRFLAERTGGTYSTLKVQPAELEDSGVYFCASSEDRANGIQETQYFGPGTRLLVL.